One sample yielded the 17 T cell receptor beta chains listed below, sequenced in a study of blood T cell repertoires in COVID-19. Clones were sequenced by immunoSEQ multiplex PCR, and TCRdb holds only the in-frame ones, with some missing. The sample carries approximately 230,000 clones, around 89% recorded once. Source material: PBMCs or T cells enriched from blood (not recorded which). The receptors originated from a young woman who had recovered from COVID-19.

This clone was found a few times. Other DNA sequences in this specimen translate into the identical CDR3. The rearrangement uses TRBV18 and TRBJ1-1; weak D call: TRBD1 (5 bases). Trimming pared 1 base from V and 8 bases from J, leaving 11 bases between. There are 13 residues in the CDR3. Germline V gene sequence: CDR1 KGHSH, CDR2 LQKENI. CDR3 DNA sequence: TGTGCCAGCTCACCACTGCGCGGGACCGAAGCTTTCTTT. Residues: CASSPLRGTEAFF. The entire variable domain, with the rest obtained from reference TRBV18 and TRBJ1-1, is as follows: NAGVMQNPRHLVRRRGQEARLRCSPMKGHSHVYWYRQLPEEGLKFMVYLQKENIIDESGMPKERFSAEFPKEGPSILRIQQVVRGDSAAYFCASSPLRGTEAFFGQGTRLTVV.

V is TRBV28 and J is TRBJ2-1; D might be TRBD1 (6 bases). In germline, CDR1 is MDHEN, CDR2 SYDVKM. The CDR3 spans 14 residues. The V end was cut by 6 bases, the J end by 4 bases, with 13 bases between. DNA for the CDR3: TGTGCCAGCAGCCCCGGGACAAGTTACAATGAGCAGTTCTTC. Residues: CASSPGTSYNEQFF.

The chain joins TRBV3-1 (or the pseudogene TRBV3-2) to TRBJ1-1, with D maybe TRBD1 (5 bases). Germline lookup yields CDR1 LGHDT and CDR2 YNNKEL (reference sequence). The V end was cut by 4 bases, the J end by 10 bases, with 13 bases between. CDR3 size: 12 residues. The CDR3 nucleotides are TGTGCCAGCAGCCTCGACAGAAAAGCAGCTTTCTTT. Protein sequence: CASSLDRKAAFF.

The V and J genes are TRBV11-2 and TRBJ2-3; D is undetermined. Germline loops: CDR1 SGHAT, CDR2 FQNNGV. V shed 4 bases and J shed 2 bases, with 7 bases lying between them. The CDR3 extends over 13 amino acids. The CDR3 here is CASSSYFTDTQYF. CDR3 nucleotide sequence: TGTGCCAGCAGCTCATACTTCACAGATACGCAGTATTTT.

This clone showed up just once. The V call is TRBV27, the J call TRBJ2-7; D remains unclear. V lost 4 bases, J lost 11 bases, and 18 bases lay in between. Germline V CDR1 and CDR2: MNHEY, SMNVEV (reference sequence). There are 13 residues in the CDR3. CDR3 sequence (DNA): TGTGCCAGCAGTTCAGATCCTTTTTTTTTGGAGTACTTC. It encodes CASSSDPFFLEYF.

This rearrangement joins TRBV12-3 or TRBV12-4 to TRBJ1-4; D is ambiguous. The V gene lost 2 bases and the J gene lost 11 bases, with 6 bases spanning the gap. The CDR3 length is 11 residues. The CDR3 DNA sequence: TGTGCCAGCAGTTTACTGCAGAAACTGTTTTTT. The encoded protein is CASSLLQKLFF.

The V and J genes are TRBV7-9 and TRBJ1-5; 7 bases are shared with TRBD1. Trimming took 5 bases from V and 6 from J; bases not matched to a gene: 7. Germline V gene sequence: CDR1 SEHNR, CDR2 FQNEAQ (reference sequence). CDR3 length: 14 residues. The CDR3 loop reads CASSLGQAGQPQHF. Written as DNA, the CDR3 is TGTGCCAGCAGCCTCGGACAGGCTGGTCAGCCCCAGCATTTT. Supplemented by reference TRBV7-9 and TRBJ1-5, the full variable domain reads DTGVSQNPRHKITKRGQNVTFRCDPISEHNRLYWYRQTLGQGPEFLTYFQNEAQLEKSRLLSDRFSAERPKGSFSTLEIQRTEQGDSAMYLCASSLGQAGQPQHFGDGTRLSIL.

The gene calls are TRBV12-3 or TRBV12-4 and TRBJ1-2; D might be TRBD1 (5 bases). The CDR3 covers 13 residues. Trimming stripped 1 base from V and 4 bases from J, with 7 bases between. CDR3 DNA sequence: TGTGCCAGCAGTTTAGTAGGGGTCTATGGCTACACCTTC. Translating it yields CASSLVGVYGYTF.

In DNA, the CDR3 is TGTGCCACCAGCATCTACCGACTAGCGGGAGTCACCGGGGAGCTGTTTTTT. It specifies CATSIYRLAGVTGELFF. V usage is TRBV15 and J usage is TRBJ2-2, with 12 bases that match TRBD2. With V trimmed by 4 bases and J by 4 bases, 7 bases remained unmatched. The germline V gene has CDR1 LNHNV and CDR2 YYDKDF (reference sequence). The CDR3 covers 17 residues.

The V gene is TRBV24-1, the J gene TRBJ2-5; possible D gene TRBD2, 5 bases. The CDR3 loop spans 14 amino acids. Germline CDR1 reads KGHDR; CDR2 reads SFDVKD. V was trimmed by 4 bases and J by 5 bases, leaving 13 bases between them. CDR3 loop: CATSEGREIETQYF. The CDR3 coding sequence is TGTGCCACCAGTGAGGGTAGGGAGATCGAGACCCAGTACTTC.

The chain's CDR3 is CAISEAGTSGYEQYF. DNA for the CDR3: TGTGCCATCAGTGAAGCCGGGACTAGCGGCTACGAGCAGTACTTC. The chain carries TRBV10-3 and TRBJ2-7, with 11 positions matching TRBD2. Trimming removed 3 bases from V and 3 bases from J; junction bases left unmatched: 4. The CDR3 is 15 amino acids. The germline CDR1 and CDR2 sequences are ENHRY and SYGVKD.

The chain has TRBV27 and TRBJ1-5, with D unclear. V was shortened by 5 bases and J by 0 bases, with 14 bases between the two germline ends. The germline gives CDR1 MNHEY, CDR2 SMNVEV (reference sequence). This CDR3 has 16 residues. Written as DNA, the CDR3 is TGTGCCAGCAGTACGGGGTCTCATTATAGCAATCAGCCCCAGCATTTT. Amino acid sequence: CASSTGSHYSNQPQHF.

This clone was counted a single time. J is TRBJ2-6 and V is TRBV7-9; D possibly corresponds to TRBD1 (6 bases). This CDR3 has 18 residues. Germline CDR1 SEHNR, CDR2 FQNEAQ (reference sequence). V was trimmed by 1 base and J by 0 bases, leaving 13 bases between them. Written as DNA, the CDR3 is TGTGCCAGCAGCTTAGTCGGGCAGGGGCGCTCTGGGGCCAACGTCCTGACTTTC. This translates into CASSLVGQGRSGANVLTF.

Worth noting for this clone: This sample also contains other DNA sequences that code for the same CDR3. J is TRBJ2-3 and V is TRBV30; 8 nucleotides match TRBD2. The V and J ends lost 2 bases and 0 bases, in that order; junction bases with no gene match: 4. The germline V gene has CDR1 GTSNPN and CDR2 SVGIG (reference sequence). The CDR3 runs to 15 residues. The CDR3 sequence is CAWSRLAGSTDTQYF. CDR3 DNA sequence: TGTGCCTGGAGTAGGCTAGCGGGTAGCACAGATACGCAGTATTTT.

The V call is TRBV28, the J call TRBJ1-1, with a tentative D call TRBD1 (5 bases). Deletions cut 3 bases from V and 1 base from J, with 24 bases between. The CDR3 has 19 amino acids. CDR1 is MDHEN, CDR2 SYDVKM, per germline. For the CDR3, the DNA is TGTGCCAGCAGTTTTGGGGTGTGGGGGACGGGAGCCCCGAACACTGAAGCTTTCTTT. The encoded protein is CASSFGVWGTGAPNTEAFF.

The gene calls are TRBV4-1 and TRBJ2-2, with 10 positions matching TRBD2. The trim removed 0 bases at V and 6 bases at J, leaving 13 bases unmatched. CDR1 and CDR2 (germline): MGHRA, YSYEKL. CDR3 length equals 19 residues. In DNA form, the CDR3 reads TGCGCCAGCAGCCAAGATCCATCTAGCGGGAGTTTTCACGCCGGGGAGCTGTTTTTT. It codes for CASSQDPSSGSFHAGELFF.

The CDR3 sequence is CASGRQGFTPEGEAFF. CDR3 DNA sequence: TGTGCCAGCGGCAGACAGGGTTTTACCCCTGAGGGTGAAGCTTTCTTT. V gene TRBV5-4 combines with J gene TRBJ1-1; 7 nucleotides match TRBD1. This CDR3 is built from 16 residues. V shed 7 bases and J 7 bases; nucleotides not matched to a gene: 19. The germline gives CDR1 SGHNT, CDR2 YYREEE (reference sequence).